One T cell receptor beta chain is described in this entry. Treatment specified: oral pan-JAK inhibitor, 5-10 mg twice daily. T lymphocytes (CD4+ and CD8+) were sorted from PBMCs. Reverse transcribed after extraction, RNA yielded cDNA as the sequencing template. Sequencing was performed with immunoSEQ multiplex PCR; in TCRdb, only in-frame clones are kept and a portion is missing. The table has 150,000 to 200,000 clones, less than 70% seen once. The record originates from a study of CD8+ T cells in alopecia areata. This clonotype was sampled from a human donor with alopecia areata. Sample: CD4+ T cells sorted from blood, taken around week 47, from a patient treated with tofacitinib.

The CDR3 sequence: CASSLAPSGTEAFF. Written as DNA, the CDR3 is TGCGCCAGCAGCTTGGCCCCTAGCGGAACTGAAGCTTTCTTT. The V and J genes are TRBV5-1 and TRBJ1-1; no firm D call. Germline V gene data show CDR1 as SGHRS and CDR2 as YFSETQ. The CDR3 covers 14 residues. The ends were cut back, 0 bases at V and 5 bases at J, with 11 bases in the middle.